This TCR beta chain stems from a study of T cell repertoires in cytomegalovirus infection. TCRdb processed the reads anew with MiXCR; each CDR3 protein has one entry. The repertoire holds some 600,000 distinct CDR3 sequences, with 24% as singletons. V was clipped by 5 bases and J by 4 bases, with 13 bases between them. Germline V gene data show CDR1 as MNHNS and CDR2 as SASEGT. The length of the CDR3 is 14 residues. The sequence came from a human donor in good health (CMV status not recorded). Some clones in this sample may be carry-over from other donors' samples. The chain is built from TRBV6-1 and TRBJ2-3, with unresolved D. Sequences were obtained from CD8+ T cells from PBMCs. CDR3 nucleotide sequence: TGTGCCAGCAGTTACAATCAGGTCTCAGATACGCAGTATTTT. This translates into CASSYNQVSDTQYF.